This note documents a single T cell receptor beta chain sequence. The sample belongs to a study of patients and donors after allogeneic stem cell transplantation. The V segment lost 4 bases and the J segment 7 bases; nucleotides outside the gene matches: 7. Germline V gene lookup returns CDR1 SGHRS and CDR2 YFSETQ. This CDR3 spans 14 amino acids. TCRdb used MiXCR to reprocess the RT-PCR reads, holding one entry per CDR3 protein. The data show 20,000 to 30,000 distinct CDR3 sequences, with less than 45% seen just once and over 70% held by the top ten. Sequenced sample: blood, either unsorted or a sorted T cell fraction (not recorded which). This sequence originates from a human donor who was either an allogeneic HSCT recipient or a stem cell or donor lymphocyte infusion donor (not recorded which). It is not recorded whose cells these are; they may come from a transplant donor. This chain connects TRBV5-1 to TRBJ1-2; TRBD1 matches at 10 bases. CDR3 nucleotide sequence: TGCGCCAGCAGCCCGCTGACAGGGGGCGGTGGCTACACCTTC. This translates into CASSPLTGGGGYTF.